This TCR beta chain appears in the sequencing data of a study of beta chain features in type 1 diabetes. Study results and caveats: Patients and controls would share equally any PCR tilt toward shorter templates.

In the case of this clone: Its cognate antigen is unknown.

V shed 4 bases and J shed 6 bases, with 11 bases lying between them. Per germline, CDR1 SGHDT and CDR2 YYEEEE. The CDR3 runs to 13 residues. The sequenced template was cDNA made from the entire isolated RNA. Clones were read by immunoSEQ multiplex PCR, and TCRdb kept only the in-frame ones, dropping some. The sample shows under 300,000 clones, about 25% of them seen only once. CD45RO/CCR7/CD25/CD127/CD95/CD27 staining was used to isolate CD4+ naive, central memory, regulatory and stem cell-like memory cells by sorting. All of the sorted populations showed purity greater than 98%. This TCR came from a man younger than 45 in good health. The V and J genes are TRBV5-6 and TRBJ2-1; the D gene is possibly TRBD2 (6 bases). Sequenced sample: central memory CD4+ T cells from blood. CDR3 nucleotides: TGTGCCAGCAGCCTTCCAGCGGGCAATGAGCAGTTCTTC. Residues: CASSLPAGNEQFF.